This TCR beta chain emerged from a study of vaccination effects on CD4 cells after COVID-19. Overall study results and limits: In vaccinees who were healthy, merely 1 out of 255 vaccine-induced clones cross-reacted with common cold coronaviruses.

Pools of viral peptides were used by the ViraFEST assay to expand antigen-specific CD4+ T cells ahead of sequencing. The culture ran for approximately 10 days before CD4+ T cells were isolated. The vaccine recipients had no prior SARS-CoV-2 infection, with negative nucleocapsid antibodies. Libraries were prepared by immunoSEQ multiplex PCR; TCRdb keeps only in-frame clonotypes and omits some of them. The sample lists over 25,000 clones; approximately 80% were seen once. A remark on this clone: Its antigen remains unknown.

The starting material was CD4+ T cells from PBMCs cultured with HCoV-NL63 spike peptides, obtained before COVID-19 vaccination. This TCR was sampled from a human donor who received a COVID-19 vaccine.

CDR3 sequence (DNA): TGTGCCAGCAGCTTAGCTCGGTTATCTTTCGGGCAGTACTTC. Protein product: CASSLARLSFGQYF. V is TRBV7-8 and J is TRBJ2-7; D gene unclear. Germline CDR1 reads SGHVS; CDR2 reads FQNEAQ. The CDR3 consists of 14 residues. Trimming removed 0 bases from V and 9 bases from J, with 15 bases in between.